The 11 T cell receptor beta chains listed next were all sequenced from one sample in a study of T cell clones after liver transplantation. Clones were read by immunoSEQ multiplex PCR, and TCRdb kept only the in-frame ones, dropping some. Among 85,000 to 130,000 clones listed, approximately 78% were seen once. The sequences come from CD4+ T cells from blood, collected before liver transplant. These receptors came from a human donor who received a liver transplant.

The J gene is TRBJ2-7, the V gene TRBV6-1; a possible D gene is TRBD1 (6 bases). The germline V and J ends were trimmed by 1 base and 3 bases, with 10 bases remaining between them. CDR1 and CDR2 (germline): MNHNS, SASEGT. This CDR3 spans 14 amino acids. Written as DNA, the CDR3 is TGTGCCAGCAGTGAAGGGACAGCGCTCTACGAGCAGTACTTC. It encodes CASSEGTALYEQYF.

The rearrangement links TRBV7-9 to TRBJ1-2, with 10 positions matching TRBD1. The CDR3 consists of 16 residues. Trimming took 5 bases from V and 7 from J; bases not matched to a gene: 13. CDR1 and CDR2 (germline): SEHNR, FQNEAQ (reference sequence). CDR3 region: CASSTLLTGGRGGYTF. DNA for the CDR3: TGTGCCAGCAGCACACTCTTGACAGGGGGCCGGGGTGGCTACACCTTC.

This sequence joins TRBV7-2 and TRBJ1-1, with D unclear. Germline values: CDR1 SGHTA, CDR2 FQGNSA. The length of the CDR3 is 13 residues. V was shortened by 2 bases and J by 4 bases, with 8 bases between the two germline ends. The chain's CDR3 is CASSLTRSTEAFF. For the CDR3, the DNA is TGTGCCAGCAGCTTAACTCGGAGCACTGAAGCTTTCTTT.

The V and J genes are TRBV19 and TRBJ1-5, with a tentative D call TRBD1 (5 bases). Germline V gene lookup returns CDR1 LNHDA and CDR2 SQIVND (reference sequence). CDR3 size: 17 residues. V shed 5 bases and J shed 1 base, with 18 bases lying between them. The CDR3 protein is CASSETSGAGSNQPQHF. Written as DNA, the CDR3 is TGTGCCAGTAGTGAAACCAGTGGGGCAGGCAGCAATCAGCCCCAGCATTTT.

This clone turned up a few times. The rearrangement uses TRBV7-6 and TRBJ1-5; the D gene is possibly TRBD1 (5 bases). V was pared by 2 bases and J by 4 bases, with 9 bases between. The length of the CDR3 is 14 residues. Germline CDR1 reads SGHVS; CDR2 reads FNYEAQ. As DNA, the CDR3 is TGTGCCAGCAGCTTATCTGGGACGAATCAGCCCCAGCATTTT. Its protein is CASSLSGTNQPQHF.

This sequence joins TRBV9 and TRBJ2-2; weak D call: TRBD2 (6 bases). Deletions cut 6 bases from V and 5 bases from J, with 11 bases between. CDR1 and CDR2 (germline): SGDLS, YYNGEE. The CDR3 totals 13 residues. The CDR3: CASKGEATGELFF. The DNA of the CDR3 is TGTGCCAGCAAAGGGGAGGCGACCGGGGAGCTGTTTTTT.

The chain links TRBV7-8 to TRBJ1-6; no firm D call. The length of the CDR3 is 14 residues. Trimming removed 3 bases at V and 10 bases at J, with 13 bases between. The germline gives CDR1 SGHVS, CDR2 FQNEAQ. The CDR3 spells CASSFSRGVSPLHF. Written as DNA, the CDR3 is TGTGCCAGCAGCTTTTCTCGGGGAGTATCACCCCTCCACTTT.

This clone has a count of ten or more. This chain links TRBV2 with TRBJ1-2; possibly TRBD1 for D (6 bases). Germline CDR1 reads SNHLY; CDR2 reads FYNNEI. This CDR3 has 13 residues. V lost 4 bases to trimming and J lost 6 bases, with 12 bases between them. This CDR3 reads CASSGTTGDGYTF. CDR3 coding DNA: TGTGCCAGCAGTGGGACGACAGGAGATGGCTACACCTTC.

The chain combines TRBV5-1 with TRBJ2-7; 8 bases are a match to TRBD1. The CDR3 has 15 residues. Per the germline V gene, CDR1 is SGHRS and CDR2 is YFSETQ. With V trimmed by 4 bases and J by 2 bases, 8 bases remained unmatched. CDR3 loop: CASSVNQGAAYEQYF. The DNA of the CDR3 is TGCGCCAGCAGCGTAAACCAGGGGGCTGCCTACGAGCAGTACTTC.

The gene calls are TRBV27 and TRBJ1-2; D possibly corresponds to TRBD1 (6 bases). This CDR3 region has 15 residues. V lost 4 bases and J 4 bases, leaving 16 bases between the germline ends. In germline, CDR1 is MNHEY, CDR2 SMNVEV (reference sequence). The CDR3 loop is CASSWGGGPGYGYTF. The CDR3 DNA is TGTGCCAGCAGTTGGGGAGGGGGGCCTGGCTATGGCTACACCTTC.

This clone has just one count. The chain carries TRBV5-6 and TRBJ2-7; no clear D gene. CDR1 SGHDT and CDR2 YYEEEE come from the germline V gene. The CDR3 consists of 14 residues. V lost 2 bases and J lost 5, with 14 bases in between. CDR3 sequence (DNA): TGTGCCAGCAGCTTTGGCAGCCATGGAAACGAGCAGTACTTC. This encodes CASSFGSHGNEQYF.